The 26 T cell receptor beta chains reported below all come from one sample, sequenced in a study of OX40 agonist ivuxolimab in advanced cancers. Profiling relied on immunoSEQ multiplex PCR, and the TCRdb table lists in-frame clones only, not all of them. There are around 56,000 clones in the sample; approximately 88% occur only once, and 11% lies in the top ten. This specimen consisted of CD4+ or CD8+ T cells sorted from blood, obtained in a trial of the OX40 agonist ivuxolimab. The origin of the receptors is an adult with an advanced solid tumor such as melanoma, head and neck, liver or kidney cancer.

The table lists this clone with a count of one. This chain connects TRBV2 to TRBJ2-7, with D possibly called TRBD1 or TRBD2 (5 bases each). The CDR3 sequence is 14 residues long. Per the germline V gene, CDR1 is SNHLY and CDR2 is FYNNEI. V gave up 10 bases and J gave up 3 bases, with 19 bases separating them. The CDR3 bases are TGTGCCACCCTCGGGTGGGACCGAGACTACGAGCAGTACTTC. This gives the protein CATLGWDRDYEQYF.

In this sample, this clone turned up a few times. This chain joins TRBV7-6 and TRBJ1-1; D gene uncertain. Germline loops: CDR1 SGHVS, CDR2 FNYEAQ. V was cut by 5 bases and J by 5 bases, with 15 bases left in between. The CDR3 sequence is 14 residues long. CDR3 bases: TGTGCCAGCAGCCCGGCCACGGGTACGACTGAAGCTTTCTTT. Its translation is CASSPATGTTEAFF.

The J gene is TRBJ2-1, the V gene TRBV5-6; D unresolved. This CDR3 comprises 13 residues. Between the trimmed V and J ends, which lost 2 bases and 10 bases, there was a span of 13 bases. Per the germline V gene, CDR1 is SGHDT and CDR2 is YYEEEE. This chain's CDR3 is CASSFSSLREQFF. The CDR3 DNA reads as TGTGCCAGCAGCTTCAGTTCGCTGAGGGAGCAGTTCTTC.

The chain joins TRBV6-6 to TRBJ2-1; 13 nucleotides match TRBD2. The ends lost 6 bases at V and 4 bases at J; junction bases unmatched: 6. Germline V gene lookup returns CDR1 MNHNY and CDR2 SVGAGI (reference sequence). The CDR3 loop spans 16 amino acids. The CDR3 DNA reads as TGTGCCAGCAGCCTCACTAGCGGGGGGGTGTACAATGAGCAGTTCTTC. It specifies CASSLTSGGVYNEQFF.

The chain carries TRBV5-1 and TRBJ2-3, with D possibly called TRBD1 or TRBD2 (5 bases each). This CDR3 comprises 13 residues. Germline values: CDR1 SGHRS, CDR2 YFSETQ. The germline V and J ends were trimmed by 2 bases and 4 bases, with 8 bases remaining between them. The chain's CDR3 is CASSFRGADTQYF. In DNA form, the CDR3 reads TGCGCCAGCAGCTTTAGGGGAGCAGATACGCAGTATTTT.

This clone is a singleton in its sample. The CDR3 sequence is CASGSGTYEQYF. CDR3 nucleotide sequence: TGTGCCAGCGGTAGCGGGACCTACGAGCAGTACTTC. This chain joins TRBV7-8 and TRBJ2-7; 8 nucleotides line up with TRBD2. Germline V gives CDR1 SGHVS, CDR2 FQNEAQ. V was pared by 8 bases and J by 2 bases, with 2 bases of the junction left unmatched. The CDR3 covers 12 residues.

V gene TRBV5-4 combines with J gene TRBJ2-1; D might be TRBD2 (6 bases). The germline V gene encodes CDR1 SGHNT and CDR2 YYREEE (reference sequence). V lost 2 bases and J 5 bases, leaving 11 bases between the germline ends. The CDR3 spans 14 residues. The CDR3 loop reads CASSFTSIDNEQFF. The CDR3 nucleotides are TGTGCCAGCAGCTTTACTAGCATTGACAATGAGCAGTTCTTC.

The sample holds a few counts of this clone. The DNA for the CDR3 is TGCAGTGCTGTGGAGAATGGCTACACCTTC. Encoded protein: CSAVENGYTF. J is TRBJ1-2 and V is TRBV20-1; D not certain. Germline V CDR1 and CDR2: DFQATT, SNEGSKA (reference sequence). The V gene lost 5 bases and the J gene lost 6 bases, with 7 bases spanning the gap. CDR3 length equals 10 residues.

V and J are TRBV2 and TRBJ1-1; unclear D gene. CDR3 size: 11 residues. Per germline, CDR1 SNHLY and CDR2 FYNNEI. Deletions cut 8 bases from V and 1 base from J, with 5 bases between. CDR3 sequence reads: CASQENTEAFF. In nucleotides, the CDR3 is TGTGCCAGCCAGGAGAACACTGAAGCTTTCTTT.

V is TRBV4-1 and J is TRBJ1-1; D not certain. The ends were cut back, 4 bases at V and 1 base at J, with 10 bases in the middle. The CDR3 has 14 residues. Germline CDR1 reads MGHRA; CDR2 reads YSYEKL. In DNA form, the CDR3 reads TGCGCCAGCAGCCCGATAGGTGCGAACACTGAAGCTTTCTTT. Translated, it gives CASSPIGANTEAFF.

The genes are TRBV7-8 and TRBJ2-7, with D unresolved. Germline V CDR1 and CDR2: SGHVS, FQNEAQ. The CDR3 has 14 residues. V lost 1 base to trimming and J lost 2 bases, with 9 bases between them. The CDR3 nucleotides read TGTGCCAGCAGCTTAGATGGCGGTACCTACGAGCAGTACTTC. Amino acid sequence: CASSLDGGTYEQYF.

The CDR3 spells CASSIEAPKGEQFF. CDR3 sequence (DNA): TGTGCCAGTAGTATAGAGGCACCTAAAGGGGAGCAGTTCTTC. The chain is built from TRBV19 and TRBJ2-1; D gene ambiguous. CDR1 is LNHDA and CDR2 is SQIVND in the germline V gene (reference sequence). V lost 0 bases and J lost 10, with 13 bases in between. The CDR3 spans 14 residues. The full variable domain, completed using reference TRBV19 and TRBJ2-1, is DGGITQSPKYLFRKEGQNVTLSCEQNLNHDAMYWYRQDPGQGLRLIYYSQIVNDFQKGDIAEGYSVSREKKESFPLTVTSAQKNPTAFYLCASSIEAPKGEQFFGPGTRLTVL.

The chain has TRBV7-9 and TRBJ2-1; D unresolved. Looked up from germline, CDR1 is SEHNR and CDR2 is FQNEAQ (reference sequence). The CDR3 has 14 amino acids. Trimming removed 6 bases from V and 1 base from J, with 10 bases in between. For the CDR3, the DNA is TGTGCCAGCAGTCTAGTGGGATCCTACAATGAGCAGTTCTTC. Translating gives CASSLVGSYNEQFF.

Judged by abundance, this clone is medium-sized. This chain joins TRBV10-1 and TRBJ1-5; D not resolved. CDR1 and CDR2 from the germline V gene are WNHNN and SYGVQD (reference sequence). The V end lost 9 bases, the J end lost 3 bases, and 9 bases lay between the germline ends. The CDR3 contains 12 residues. The CDR3 DNA follows: TGCGCCAGGCCAGCCCTCAATCAGCCCCAGCATTTT. Translated: CARPALNQPQHF.

The chain is built from TRBV9 and TRBJ1-1; 8 bases map to TRBD1. CDR3 length: 16 amino acids. From germline, CDR1 is SGDLS and CDR2 YYNGEE. Trimming removed 0 bases from V and 1 base from J; junction bases left unmatched: 5. CDR3 DNA: TGTGCCAGCAGCGTAGGCGACAGGGGAGCGAACACTGAAGCTTTCTTT. Translating it yields CASSVGDRGANTEAFF.

V and J are TRBV10-3 and TRBJ1-1; tentatively, D is TRBD1 (5 bases). CDR3 size: 15 residues. Germline V gives CDR1 ENHRY, CDR2 SYGVKD. Trimming pared 4 bases from V and 1 base from J, leaving 13 bases between. The CDR3 spells CAISAPGLKNTEAFF. The CDR3 DNA is TGTGCCATCAGTGCGCCGGGACTGAAGAACACTGAAGCTTTCTTT.

This clone was seen only once. The V gene is TRBV7-6, the J gene TRBJ2-1; 11 bases fit TRBD2. Germline V gene lookup returns CDR1 SGHVS and CDR2 FNYEAQ. The ends lost 7 bases at V and 5 bases at J; junction bases unmatched: 7. This CDR3 contains 15 residues. DNA of the CDR3: TGTGCCAGCACTCCGACTAGCGGGGAGAACAATGAGCAGTTCTTC. Protein product: CASTPTSGENNEQFF.

This clone was seen a single time. This chain links TRBV6-5 with TRBJ1-1; D ambiguous. CDR1 and CDR2 (germline): MNHEY, SVGAGI. The length of the CDR3 is 14 residues. With 0 bases removed from V and 2 bases from J, the gap between germline ends came to 7 bases. CDR3 DNA: TGTGCCAGCAGTTACTCTTCGGATAACACTGAAGCTTTCTTT. Translating gives CASSYSSDNTEAFF.

This clone was detected once. The chain couples TRBV7-9 to TRBJ2-7; D gene unclear. Trimming took off 3 bases at V and 4 bases at J, with 4 bases between the two ends. This CDR3 comprises 11 residues. Germline assignment: CDR1 SEHNR and CDR2 FQNEAQ (reference sequence). CDR3 sequence (DNA): TGTGCCAGCAGCTTGCGGTACGAGCAGTACTTC. It specifies CASSLRYEQYF.

The chain recombines TRBV7-9 with TRBJ2-1; a possible D gene is TRBD2 (5 bases). The CDR3 length is 13 residues. In germline, CDR1 is SEHNR, CDR2 FQNEAQ (reference sequence). Between the trimmed V and J ends, which lost 5 bases and 7 bases, there was a span of 12 bases. CDR3 nucleotide sequence: TGTGCCAGCAGCCCTAGGACTCGAAATGAGCAGTTCTTC. This sequence encodes CASSPRTRNEQFF.

The CDR3 sequence: CASSLYTNTGELFF. CDR3 DNA sequence: TGTGCCAGCAGTTTATATACGAACACCGGGGAGCTGTTTTTT. The rearrangement joins TRBV27 to TRBJ2-2; D not certain. The CDR3 is made up of 14 amino acids. Germline values: CDR1 MNHEY, CDR2 SMNVEV (reference sequence). V was trimmed by 1 base and J by 0 bases, leaving 3 bases between them.

This chain uses TRBV5-4 with TRBJ1-2; 7 bases are shared with TRBD1. Trimming at V came to 0 bases and at J to 0 bases, leaving 5 bases not matched to a gene. Germline assignment: CDR1 SGHNT and CDR2 YYREEE (reference sequence). CDR3 length: 16 residues. CDR3 loop: CASSLGETGSNYGYTF. Here the CDR3 DNA reads TGTGCCAGCAGCTTGGGAGAGACAGGGTCTAACTATGGCTACACCTTC.

J is TRBJ2-7 and V is TRBV9; TRBD2 matches 9 bases. Germline V gene sequence: CDR1 SGDLS, CDR2 YYNGEE. The CDR3 spans 16 residues. Trimming cost V 0 bases and J 7 bases; bases outside gene matches: 11. CDR3 nucleotides: TGTGCCAGCAGCGTAGAGGCGGGAGGGCCCCTTGGGGAGCAGTACTTC. Translated: CASSVEAGGPLGEQYF.

This rearrangement joins TRBV2 to TRBJ1-2, with a possible D match to TRBD1 (6 bases). The CDR3 extends over 13 amino acids. CDR1 and CDR2 (germline): SNHLY, FYNNEI. V gave up 7 bases and J gave up 5 bases, with 14 bases separating them. In nucleotides, the CDR3 is TGTGCCAGCAAATTACCTCAGGGGTATGGCTACACCTTC. Its translation is CASKLPQGYGYTF.

The chain joins TRBV7-3 to TRBJ2-1, with no clear D. The germline V and J ends were trimmed by 2 bases and 5 bases, with 13 bases remaining between them. Looked up from germline, CDR1 is SGHTA and CDR2 is FQGTGA. The CDR3 runs 15 residues. CDR3 sequence reads: CASSLGPQTHNEQFF. The CDR3, as DNA: TGTGCCAGCAGCTTAGGGCCCCAGACCCACAATGAGCAGTTCTTC. Looking up the rest from reference TRBV7-3 and TRBJ2-1 gives the full variable domain: GAGVSQTPSNKVTEKGKYVELRCDPISGHTALYWYRQSLGQGPEFLIYFQGTGAADDSGLPNDRFFAVRPEGSVSTLKIQRTERGDSAVYLCASSLGPQTHNEQFFGPGTRLTVL.

The chain carries TRBV6-6 and TRBJ1-2, with TRBD1 identical over 7 bases. The CDR3 is 15 amino acids. J gave up 4 bases and V 2 bases, and 7 bases lay outside the gene matches. Germline assignment: CDR1 MNHNY and CDR2 SVGAGI (reference sequence). This CDR3 reads CASSYGPDRSYGYTF. CDR3 DNA sequence: TGTGCCAGCAGTTACGGCCCGGACAGGTCCTATGGCTACACCTTC.